This T cell receptor (beta chain) was captured in a study of shared T cell receptors in the human thymus. Only in-frame clones appear in the TCRdb table, and some are missing; sequencing was by immunoSEQ multiplex PCR. This sample has just under 550,000 clones; 75% to 85% occur once, and the top ten carry approximately 0.013%. Germline CDR1 SEHNR, CDR2 FQNEAQ (reference sequence). V trimming: 5 bases; J trimming: 3 bases; junction bases outside the gene matches: 8. The CDR3 loop spans 16 amino acids. These data also featured in a second study, about human thymus T cells. That paper adds: The source of the thymus tissue was resections taken during corrective heart surgery. Related research examined unrelated individuals and reported that their thymic repertoires overlapped highly.

The chain combines TRBV7-9 with TRBJ2-2; 8 bases align to TRBD1. The sequence was collected from a boy under two years old with a congenital heart defect. The sequenced sample was thymocytes. The CDR3: CASSLRTGWDTGELFF. The CDR3 nucleotides are TGTGCCAGCAGCCTACGGACAGGGTGGGACACCGGGGAGCTGTTTTTT.